This passage covers 16 T cell receptor beta chains from one sample sequenced in a study of blood T cell repertoires in COVID-19. Assay used: immunoSEQ multiplex PCR; TCRdb lists only in-frame clones, some missing. The table lists some 310,000 clones, roughly nine tenths of them singletons, with under 3% in the top ten. Material: peripheral blood. These receptors originate from a woman in her thirties with COVID-19, enrolled during active disease.

This clone has a single count. The V call is TRBV27, the J call TRBJ2-1; D not certain. V lost 2 bases, J lost 5 bases, and 4 bases lay in between. Germline assignment: CDR1 MNHEY and CDR2 SMNVEV (reference sequence). This CDR3 is 12 amino acids long. The CDR3 DNA reads TGTGCCAGCAGTTTAATAAACAATGAGCAGTTCTTC. It encodes CASSLINNEQFF.

This clone has just one count. The V and J genes are TRBV11-3 and TRBJ2-1; TRBD2 matches 14 bases. Germline CDR1 and CDR2: SGHNT and YENEEA. The junction had 8 bases not matched to a gene; V was cut back by 1 base and J by 6 bases. This CDR3 contains 18 residues. The CDR3 spells CASSLAGWGTSGSNEQFF. The CDR3 nucleotides are TGTGCCAGCAGCTTAGCAGGGTGGGGGACTAGCGGGAGCAATGAGCAGTTCTTC.

V gene TRBV7-9 combines with J gene TRBJ2-5; 8 bases match TRBD1. J lost 1 base, V lost 2 bases, and 6 bases had no gene match. The CDR3 runs 16 residues. Germline assignment: CDR1 SEHNR and CDR2 FQNEAQ (reference sequence). CDR3 bases: TGTGCCAGCAGCTTATTAGGACAGGGAACCCAAGAGACCCAGTACTTC. Protein product: CASSLLGQGTQETQYF. The full variable domain, rest sourced from reference TRBV7-9 and TRBJ2-5, is DTGVSQNPRHKITKRGQNVTFRCDPISEHNRLYWYRQTLGQGPEFLTYFQNEAQLEKSRLLSDRFSAERPKGSFSTLEIQRTEQGDSAMYLCASSLLGQGTQETQYFGPGTRLLVL.

The chain joins TRBV5-1 to TRBJ1-4, with 10 bases fitting TRBD1. Germline V gene lookup returns CDR1 SGHRS and CDR2 YFSETQ. This CDR3 comprises 15 residues. V trimming: 0 bases; J trimming: 5 bases; junction bases outside the gene matches: 1. This CDR3 reads CASSLAGQGNEKLFF. In nucleotides, the CDR3 is TGCGCCAGCAGCTTGGCGGGACAGGGGAATGAAAAACTGTTTTTT.

The chain has TRBV3-1 (or the pseudogene TRBV3-2) and TRBJ1-2; no reliable D call. Germline V gene lookup returns CDR1 LGHDT and CDR2 YNNKEL (reference sequence). CDR3 length equals 14 residues. Trimming took 4 bases from V and 4 from J, leaving 13 bases between them. The CDR3 reads CASSPFLGSYGYTF. The DNA of the CDR3 is TGTGCCAGCAGCCCCTTCCTAGGCTCCTATGGCTACACCTTC.

The rearrangement uses TRBV6-5 and TRBJ2-5; 7 bases agree with TRBD2. Germline V lookup: CDR1 MNHEY, CDR2 SVGAGI. This CDR3 is built from 13 residues. V dropped 11 bases and J dropped 5; count of bases not matched to a gene: 11. The chain's CDR3 is CASGRGVEETQYF. CDR3 DNA: TGTGCCTCAGGGAGGGGAGTGGAGGAGACCCAGTACTTC.

The chain recombines TRBV29-1 with TRBJ2-7; 10 positions match TRBD2. After removal of 5 bases from V and 2 bases from J, the junction contained 9 bases not matched to a gene. This CDR3 has 15 amino acids. Germline V gives CDR1 SQVTM, CDR2 ANQGSEA. The CDR3 DNA reads TGCAGCGTTCGGAGCGGGAGGGCCAGAGCCTACGAGCAGTACTTC. As protein: CSVRSGRARAYEQYF.

This chain links TRBV7-7 with TRBJ2-1; the match to TRBD2 covers 9 bases. The junction had 9 bases not matched to a gene; V was cut back by 6 bases and J by 9 bases. CDR3 size: 14 residues. In germline, CDR1 is SSHAT, CDR2 FNYEAQ (reference sequence). DNA of the CDR3: TGTGCCAGCAGTCGCTTAGCGGGAGCCGGTGAGCAGTTCTTC. Translated: CASSRLAGAGEQFF.

The V and J genes are TRBV2 and TRBJ2-1; no clear D gene. Trimming took 8 bases from V and 0 from J, leaving 20 bases between them. CDR1 is SNHLY, CDR2 FYNNEI, per germline. The CDR3 covers 17 residues. CDR3 coding DNA: TGTGCCAGCGAACTAAGTGATAAAATAAGCTCCTACAATGAGCAGTTCTTC. The encoded protein is CASELSDKISSYNEQFF.

This clone occurred once. The gene calls are TRBV4-2 and TRBJ2-3; 7 nucleotides agree with TRBD2. The J segment lost 5 bases and the V segment lost 2 bases, leaving 4 bases of the junction unmatched. This CDR3 is built from 14 residues. Per the germline V gene, CDR1 is LGHNA and CDR2 is YNFKEQ. This CDR3 is CASSQRTGGDTQYF. DNA for the CDR3: TGTGCCAGCAGCCAACGAACGGGGGGAGATACGCAGTATTTT.

The chain carries TRBV7-6 and TRBJ2-7; TRBD1 agrees at 10 bases. The trim removed 5 bases at V and 4 bases at J, leaving 8 bases unmatched. In germline, CDR1 is SGHVS, CDR2 FNYEAQ. This CDR3 has 15 amino acids. CDR3 loop: CASSPTGQGSYEQYF. DNA for the CDR3: TGTGCCAGCAGCCCAACGGGACAGGGGAGTTACGAGCAGTACTTC.

The genes are TRBV5-6 and TRBJ2-6; D is undetermined. CDR1 and CDR2 (germline): SGHDT, YYEEEE. With 4 bases removed from V and 0 bases from J, the gap between germline ends came to 11 bases. This CDR3 has 16 amino acids. CDR3 DNA: TGTGCCAGCAGCGCGAAATTAGACTCTGGGGCCAACGTCCTGACTTTC. This gives the protein CASSAKLDSGANVLTF.

This clone was recorded a few times. J is TRBJ1-1 and V is TRBV19; no reliable D call. Trimming took 7 bases from V and 3 from J, leaving 12 bases between them. This CDR3 contains 13 residues. Germline-derived CDR1 and CDR2 are LNHDA and SQIVND (reference sequence). The CDR3 region is CASMGYGYTEAFF. The CDR3 DNA is TGTGCCAGTATGGGTTACGGGTACACTGAAGCTTTCTTT.

The chain carries TRBV7-9 and TRBJ1-1, with D uncertain. Per the germline V gene, CDR1 is SEHNR and CDR2 is FQNEAQ (reference sequence). Trimming shortened V by 3 bases and J by 3 bases, and 2 bases separated the two germline ends. This CDR3 is 11 amino acids long. CDR3 region: CASSFYTEAFF. DNA of the CDR3: TGTGCCAGCAGCTTCTACACTGAAGCTTTCTTT.

The chain has TRBV7-2 and TRBJ1-2, with D perhaps TRBD1 (6 bases). The V and J ends lost 4 bases and 4 bases respectively, with 13 bases between them. The CDR3 has 14 residues. The germline V gene has CDR1 SGHTA and CDR2 FQGNSA. The CDR3 here is CASSSGDDFYGYTF. CDR3 bases: TGTGCCAGCAGCTCAGGGGACGATTTCTATGGCTACACCTTC. Complete variable domain (other parts from reference TRBV7-2 and TRBJ1-2): GAGVSQSPSNKVTEKGKDVELRCDPISGHTALYWYRQSLGQGLEFLIYFQGNSAPDKSGLPSDRFSAERTGGSVSTLTIQRTQQEDSAVYLCASSSGDDFYGYTFGSGTRLTVV.

This clone was counted between two and nine times. The chain couples TRBV24-1 to TRBJ1-3; TRBD1 agrees at 7 bases. After removal of 1 base from V and 7 bases from J, the junction contained 6 bases not matched to a gene. The CDR3 spans 15 residues. CDR1 and CDR2 from the germline V gene are KGHDR and SFDVKD. In DNA, the CDR3 is TGTGCCACCAGTGATTTCTTGACAGGGACGAACACCATATATTTT. Translation gives CATSDFLTGTNTIYF.